The clone carrying this T cell receptor beta chain came up many times. Its antigen remains unknown. This CDR3 is missing its conserved last phenylalanine or tryptophan, likely due to a read error. The DNA is omitted, as the CDR3 cannot be located on it reliably, and the CDR3 follows TCRdb's listing. Via MiXCR, TCRdb re-called the 5' RACE reads, giving one row per CDR3 protein. Of about 52,000 distinct CDR3 sequences in the sample, more than 3% were seen once. This specimen belongs to a study of neurological immune-mediated disorders. The study, taken as a whole, reports: Because no CDR3 amino acid sequences were shared across subjects by expanded clones, private repertoires were suggested in all groups.

The CDR3 numbers 9 amino acids, ends counted. Germline assignment: CDR1 MDHEN and CDR2 SYDVKM. This clonotype was sampled from a man aged 25 to 45 with multiple sclerosis. The source material was PBMCs. The chain employs TRBV28 and TRBJ1-6. The CDR3: CASSPPSPL.